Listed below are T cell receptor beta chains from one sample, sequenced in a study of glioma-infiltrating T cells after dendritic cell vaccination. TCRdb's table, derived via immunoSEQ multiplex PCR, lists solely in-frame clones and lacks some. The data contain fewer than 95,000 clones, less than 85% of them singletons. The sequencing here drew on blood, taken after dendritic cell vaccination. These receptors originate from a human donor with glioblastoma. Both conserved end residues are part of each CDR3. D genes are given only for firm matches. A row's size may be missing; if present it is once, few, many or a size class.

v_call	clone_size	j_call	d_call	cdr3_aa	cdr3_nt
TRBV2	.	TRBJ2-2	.	CASIMTGRSGELFF	TGTGCCAGCATTATGACAGGGAGGTCCGGGGAGCTGTTTTTT
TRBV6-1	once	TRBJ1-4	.	CASKGRVGKLFF	TGTGCCAGCAAGGGGAGGGTTGGAAAACTGTTTTTT
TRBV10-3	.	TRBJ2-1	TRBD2	CAISETSERGEQFF	TGTGCCATCAGTGAGACGAGCGAGCGGGGTGAGCAGTTCTTC
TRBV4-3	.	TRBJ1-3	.	CASSQTEKAGNTIYF	TGCGCCAGCAGCCAGACAGAGAAGGCTGGAAACACCATATATTTT
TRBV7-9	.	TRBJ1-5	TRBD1	CASSLGDSLSNQPQHF	TGTGCCAGCAGCTTAGGGGACAGCCTTAGCAATCAGCCCCAGCATTTT
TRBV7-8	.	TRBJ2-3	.	CASSFQASTDTQYF	TGTGCCAGCAGCTTCCAAGCTAGCACAGATACGCAGTATTTT
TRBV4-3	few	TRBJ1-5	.	CASSQDPQGSQPQHF	TGCGCCAGCAGCCAAGATCCTCAGGGGAGTCAGCCCCAGCATTTT
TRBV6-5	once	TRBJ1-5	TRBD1	CASSSTGVNQPQHF	TGTGCCAGCAGCAGTACAGGGGTAAATCAGCCCCAGCATTTT
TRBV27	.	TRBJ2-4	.	CASSSAKNIQYF	TGTGCCAGCAGTTCGGCCAAAAACATTCAGTACTTC
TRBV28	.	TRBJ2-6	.	CASSMALAGANVLTF	TGTGCCAGCAGTATGGCCCTAGCTGGGGCCAACGTCCTGACTTTC
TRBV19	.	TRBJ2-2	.	CASSIGHKNTGELFF	TGTGCCAGTAGTATAGGACATAAGAACACCGGGGAGCTGTTTTTT